This is a list of T cell receptor beta chains from one sample in a study of T cells after yellow fever vaccination. TCRdb re-analysed the 5' RACE reads in MiXCR, keeping a single row per CDR3 protein. The sample shows around 300,000 distinct CDR3 sequences, about 4% of them seen only once. The material sequenced was PBMCs, taken 5 days after the yellow fever booster vaccination. The receptor set was obtained from a man in his late teens or twenties who received the YFV17D yellow fever vaccine. Each CDR3 is given with its conserved first and last residue. Fields, in order: V gene, J gene, clone size, D gene, CDR3 DNA, CDR3 protein. A D gene is named only where the DNA matches it firmly. Where a row states a size, it is once, few, many or the class of an expanded clone; other rows omit it.

>TRBV19|TRBJ1-2|NA|TRBD1
TGTGCCAGTCGGATACAGGGGACCTATGGCTACACCTTC
CASRIQGTYGYTF
>TRBV7-8|TRBJ2-2|few|NA
TGTGCCAGCAGCCGATTCACTGACGCGAACACCGGGGAGCTGTTTTTT
CASSRFTDANTGELFF
>TRBV5-6|TRBJ1-2|many|TRBD1
TGTGCCAGCAGCACCCGTATGGACAGGGTGGGCTATGGCTACACCTTC
CASSTRMDRVGYGYTF
>TRBV6-5|TRBJ1-6|many|NA
TGTGCCAGCAGCCGAGGAGGCTCTAATTCACCCCTCCACTTT
CASSRGGSNSPLHF
>TRBV9|TRBJ2-5|few|TRBD2
TGTGCCAGCAGCATTAGCGGGGGGGCGGCGGAGACCCAGTACTTC
CASSISGGAAETQYF
>TRBV7-9|TRBJ1-1|few|NA
TGTGCCAGCGATTGGGGGGACACTGAAGCTTTCTTT
CASDWGDTEAFF
>TRBV27|TRBJ1-1|few|NA
TGTGCCAGCAGTTGGGGTCAGGTGGAGACCACTGAAGCTTTCTTT
CASSWGQVETTEAFF
>TRBV4-2|TRBJ2-5|NA|NA
TGTGCCAGCAGCCAAGAATCGAGCGGAGAGACCCAGTACTTC
CASSQESSGETQYF
>TRBV6-2/TRBV6-3|TRBJ1-5|NA|TRBD1
TGTGCCAGCAGCGTCAACAGGGGGGATCAGCCCCAGCATTTT
CASSVNRGDQPQHF
>TRBV4-2|TRBJ1-5|few|NA
TGTGCCAGCAGCCAGGACAGTCTTATGGGGAATCAGCCCCAGCATTTT
CASSQDSLMGNQPQHF
>TRBV27|TRBJ2-3|NA|NA
TGTGCCAGCAGTTTAGGGGGGCGCATAGATGTATCGACAGATACGCAGTATTTT
CASSLGGRIDVSTDTQYF
>TRBV4-3|TRBJ2-5|many|NA
TGCGCCAGCAGCCAAGAGCCTAAGGAAGAGACCCAGTACTTC
CASSQEPKEETQYF
>TRBV5-6|TRBJ1-2|few|NA
TGTGCCAGCAGTCCCTTAGCGGTTGGAGGGGTCTACACCTTC
CASSPLAVGGVYTF
>TRBV4-3|TRBJ2-1|many|NA
TGCGCCAGCAGCCAAGGCACCTACAATGAGCAGTTCTTC
CASSQGTYNEQFF
>TRBV21-1|TRBJ2-5|NA|NA
TGTGCCCGACGGGGACAAGAAGAGACCCAGTACTTC
CARRGQEETQYF
>TRBV12-3/TRBV12-4|TRBJ1-5|NA|NA
TGTGCCAGCAGTTCCCAGGACGGGGATCATCAGCCCCAGCATTTT
CASSSQDGDHQPQHF
>TRBV12-3/TRBV12-4|TRBJ2-3|many|NA
TGTGCCAGCAGTCTACTAACGCTGTTAGATACGCAGTATTTT
CASSLLTLLDTQYF
>TRBV24-1|TRBJ2-5|NA|NA
TGTGCCACCAGTGATTTTGGGGGGCTAGGGGAGACCCAGTACTTC
CATSDFGGLGETQYF
>TRBV29-1|TRBJ1-4|many|NA
TGCAGCGCTGGGCAGGGAGAAAAACTGTTTTTT
CSAGQGEKLFF
>TRBV4-2|TRBJ1-4|NA|TRBD1
TGTGCCAGCAGCCAAGGACAGGGGTTAGGTGAAAAACTGTTTTTT
CASSQGQGLGEKLFF
>TRBV7-3|TRBJ2-5|NA|NA
TGTGCCAGCAGCCAGCCCCCTGTAGAGACCCAGTACTTC
CASSQPPVETQYF
>TRBV10-3|TRBJ1-5|NA|NA
TGTGCCATCAGCCAGGAGGGGTACGCCACTCAGCCCCAGCATTTT
CAISQEGYATQPQHF
>TRBV19|TRBJ2-7|NA|NA
TGTGCCAGTAGTAGCGGTCTTACAGATAGGGAGCAGTACTTC
CASSSGLTDREQYF